This TCR beta chain was captured by sequencing in a study of T cells in women clearing cervical HPV infection. Looking at the study overall: For cases, blood was sampled a median about 150 days after lesion detection, interquartile range roughly 80 to 200 days. Findings and limits, study-wide: Unknown T-cell numbers per sample may underlie the richness differences. CIN3+ cases had significantly higher TCR repertoire richness than controls, but evenness did not differ.

TCRdb's copy holds only in-frame clones and misses some; the assay was immunoSEQ multiplex PCR. This sample's clone table lists about 35,000 clones. Details on this clone: Its antigen is not identified.

The clonotype comes from a woman aged 18 to 75 with a cervical HPV16 infection that either progressed to CIN3+ or cleared (not recorded which). Input material: blood buffy coat.

CDR3: CASSFMGHQEEKLFF. CDR3 DNA (partial): TGCGCCAGCAGCTTCATGGGACACCAAGAAGAAAAA. V usage is TRBV5-1 and J usage is TRBJ1-4, with D tentatively TRBD1 (6 bases). The CDR3 end lies 3 residues beyond the end of the read and is filled in from the germline J gene. Trimming shortened V by 2 bases and J by 8 bases, and 16 bases separated the two germline ends. This CDR3 contains 15 residues. CDR1 is SGHRS, CDR2 YFSETQ, per germline.